The rows below give T cell receptor beta chains drawn from one sample of a study of T cell responses to AZD1222 COVID-19 vaccine. Assay: immunoSEQ multiplex PCR; the TCRdb copy retains only in-frame clones and omits some. This sample carries approximately 150,000 clones, 80% to 95% of them seen once, and the ten largest clones take 2.3%. Material: peripheral blood, obtained on day 0 of AZD1222 vaccination. Source of these receptors: an adult in good health. Both conserved end residues are part of each CDR3. Fields, in order: V gene, clone size, J gene, D gene, CDR3 protein, CDR3 DNA. D genes are given only for firm matches. The size of a clone is reported for some rows only, either as once, few or many, or as a class for expanded clones.

V: TRBV19; size: .; J: TRBJ1-4; D: .; CDR3: CASKSGGGTNEKLFF; DNA: TGTGCCAGTAAGTCCGGCGGAGGGACTAATGAAAAACTGTTTTTT
V: TRBV19; size: .; J: TRBJ1-6; D: .; CDR3: CASSMRGESGSPLHF; DNA: TGTGCCAGTAGTATGCGTGGGGAAAGTGGGTCACCCCTCCACTTT
V: TRBV6-2/TRBV6-3; size: once; J: TRBJ1-1; D: .; CDR3: CASSSGLLNTEAFF; DNA: TGTGCCAGCAGTTCGGGACTCCTGAACACTGAAGCTTTCTTT
V: TRBV5-6; size: .; J: TRBJ2-7; D: TRBD1; CDR3: CASSLLAQGSSYEQYF; DNA: TGTGCCAGCAGCTTGTTGGCACAGGGGAGCTCCTACGAGCAGTACTTC
V: TRBV21-1; size: .; J: TRBJ2-4; D: .; CDR3: CASSPRRGLAKNIQYF; DNA: TGTGCCAGCAGCCCGAGGCGGGGACTAGCTAAAAACATTCAGTACTTC
V: TRBV27; size: .; J: TRBJ1-2; D: .; CDR3: CASSPTGRNYGYTF; DNA: TGTGCCAGCAGTCCGACGGGGCGAAACTATGGCTACACCTTC
V: TRBV4-1; size: .; J: TRBJ1-2; D: TRBD1; CDR3: CASSYGQGDDYGYTF; DNA: TGCGCCAGCAGCTACGGACAGGGTGACGACTATGGCTACACCTTC
V: TRBV18; size: .; J: TRBJ2-7; D: .; CDR3: CASSPPARQVPYEQYF; DNA: TGTGCCAGCTCACCACCGGCACGTCAGGTGCCCTACGAGCAGTACTTC
V: TRBV9; size: .; J: TRBJ1-4; D: .; CDR3: CASSGLQDFNEKLFF; DNA: TGTGCCAGCAGCGGTCTACAGGATTTTAATGAAAAACTGTTTTTT
V: TRBV12-3/TRBV12-4; size: .; J: TRBJ1-1; D: TRBD1; CDR3: CASSLDRDTEAFF; DNA: TGTGCCAGCAGCCTCGACAGGGATACTGAAGCTTTCTTT
V: TRBV3-1/TRBV3-2; size: .; J: TRBJ1-1; D: .; CDR3: CASSQYGSTVEAFF; DNA: TGTGCCAGCAGCCAGTATGGATCGACTGTTGAAGCTTTCTTT
V: TRBV28; size: few; J: TRBJ2-7; D: .; CDR3: CASSLRGPSSYEQYF; DNA: TGTGCCAGCAGTTTGAGGGGACCCTCCTCCTACGAGCAGTACTTC
V: TRBV10-1; size: .; J: TRBJ2-2; D: TRBD2; CDR3: CASSEGLVGGELFF; DNA: TGCGCCAGCAGTGAGGGACTAGTCGGCGGGGAGCTGTTTTTT
V: TRBV7-3; size: .; J: TRBJ2-1; D: .; CDR3: CASSFGSSYNEQFF; DNA: TGTGCCAGCAGCTTTGGGAGCTCCTACAATGAGCAGTTCTTC
V: TRBV6-2/TRBV6-3; size: .; J: TRBJ2-7; D: .; CDR3: CASSYSRSYEQYF; DNA: TGTGCCAGCAGTTACTCGAGGTCCTACGAGCAGTACTTC
V: TRBV5-8; size: .; J: TRBJ2-3; D: .; CDR3: CASSLATLGAATDTQYF; DNA: TGTGCCAGCAGCTTGGCAACCTTGGGGGCCGCCACAGATACGCAGTATTTT
V: TRBV4-3; size: .; J: TRBJ1-4; D: .; CDR3: CASSQEFGRANEKLFF; DNA: TGCGCCAGCAGCCAAGAGTTCGGAAGGGCTAATGAAAAACTGTTTTTT
V: TRBV9; size: once; J: TRBJ2-6; D: TRBD1; CDR3: CASSARQGASSGANVLTF; DNA: TGTGCCAGCAGCGCAAGACAGGGGGCGAGCTCTGGGGCCAACGTCCTGACTTTC